This T cell receptor beta chain is from a study of CD8+CD57+ T cells in acquired aplastic anemia. Study overall: Sorted CD4+ and CD8+ cells gave an average of about 3.4 ug of DNA.

Flow cytometry had shown expanded CD8+CD57+ cells in the patients chosen for sequencing. All patients were therapy-naive when blood was sampled. The CDR3 is 12 amino acids. Germline V lookup: CDR1 DFQATT, CDR2 SNEGSKA (reference sequence). The study profiled TCR beta VDJ and CDR3 using genomic DNA as template. TCRdb itself ran the reads through MiXCR, one entry per CDR3 protein. The data show 220,000 or so distinct CDR3 sequences, 55% to 65% seen once. This TCR derives from a human donor with aplastic anemia. The sequencing input was sorted CD4+, CD8+, or CD8+CD57+ T cells (not recorded which) from PBMCs. The V gene is TRBV20-1, the J gene TRBJ2-1; 7 nucleotides align to TRBD2. CDR3: CGSSGAYNEQFF. The CDR3 DNA reads as TGCGGGTCTAGCGGCGCCTACAATGAGCAGTTCTTC.